This is a list of T cell receptor beta chains from one sample in a study of shared clonotypes between healthy human individuals. Profiling relied on immunoSEQ multiplex PCR, and the TCRdb table lists in-frame clones only, not all of them. This table holds about 1.1 million clones, approximately 75% found once. Sequences were obtained from memory CD4+ T cells from PBMCs. The receptors derive from a man in his late teens or twenties in good health. Some clones in this sample may be carry-over from other donors' samples. The conserved cysteine and the conserved F or W are not part of the CDR3 here. Each record gives: J gene, V gene, D gene, CDR3 protein. D genes are given only for firm matches.

j_gene: TRBJ1-2; v_gene: TRBV29-1; d_gene: TRBD1; CDR3aa: SVEDPNRGFGYGYT
j_gene: TRBJ1-1; v_gene: TRBV7-2; d_gene: NA; CDR3aa: ASSLNKGDGAF
j_gene: TRBJ1-1; v_gene: TRBV2; d_gene: TRBD1; CDR3aa: ASSGTGGTEAF
j_gene: TRBJ2-5; v_gene: TRBV20-1; d_gene: NA; CDR3aa: SARVQETQY
j_gene: TRBJ2-3; v_gene: TRBV20-1; d_gene: NA; CDR3aa: SAINRNTQY
j_gene: TRBJ2-6; v_gene: TRBV11-2; d_gene: NA; CDR3aa: ASRALRTGANVLT
j_gene: TRBJ2-2; v_gene: TRBV28; d_gene: NA; CDR3aa: ASSSRRTAGELF
j_gene: TRBJ2-7; v_gene: TRBV19; d_gene: NA; CDR3aa: ASSRGDTASVHYEQY
j_gene: TRBJ2-2; v_gene: TRBV6-4; d_gene: TRBD1; CDR3aa: ASPEGAGAERELF
j_gene: TRBJ1-4; v_gene: TRBV27; d_gene: TRBD1; CDR3aa: ASSLVRPGQSEKLF
j_gene: TRBJ2-1; v_gene: TRBV5-4; d_gene: TRBD2; CDR3aa: ASSSPMLAGDEQF
j_gene: TRBJ2-3; v_gene: TRBV4-2; d_gene: TRBD2; CDR3aa: ASSQDHAGEADTQY
j_gene: TRBJ2-2; v_gene: TRBV28; d_gene: TRBD2; CDR3aa: ASSLTGGAGELF
j_gene: TRBJ1-3; v_gene: TRBV15; d_gene: NA; CDR3aa: ATSRPGLSSGNTIY
j_gene: TRBJ1-1; v_gene: TRBV27; d_gene: NA; CDR3aa: ASSLWPNTEAF
j_gene: TRBJ2-4; v_gene: TRBV2; d_gene: TRBD2; CDR3aa: ASRLGLAGDNIQY
j_gene: TRBJ2-1; v_gene: TRBV4-2; d_gene: TRBD2; CDR3aa: ASSPTLTSAESYNEQF
j_gene: TRBJ1-5; v_gene: TRBV7-2; d_gene: TRBD1; CDR3aa: ASSATGDNQPQH
j_gene: TRBJ2-5; v_gene: TRBV5-1; d_gene: TRBD2; CDR3aa: ASSFGISSGGETQY
j_gene: TRBJ2-1; v_gene: TRBV9; d_gene: NA; CDR3aa: ASSVAPGNEQF
j_gene: TRBJ2-3; v_gene: TRBV4-2; d_gene: TRBD2; CDR3aa: ASSQDLAGGGDTQY
j_gene: TRBJ1-2; v_gene: TRBV2; d_gene: TRBD1; CDR3aa: ASSPGTGGSYGYT
j_gene: TRBJ1-1; v_gene: TRBV27; d_gene: NA; CDR3aa: ASKGLPGGGEAF
j_gene: TRBJ2-3; v_gene: TRBV11-2; d_gene: NA; CDR3aa: ASSQPGTQSDTQY
j_gene: TRBJ2-7; v_gene: TRBV6-1; d_gene: TRBD2; CDR3aa: ATRPSGSSYEQY
j_gene: TRBJ1-3; v_gene: TRBV29-1; d_gene: NA; CDR3aa: SVEQGFSGNTIY
j_gene: TRBJ1-5; v_gene: TRBV2; d_gene: NA; CDR3aa: ASRGNNQPQH